The next 31 T cell receptor beta chains were all read from a single sample in a study of regulatory T cells in long-lasting Graves disease. iRepertoire HTBI primers and Arm-PCR of CDR3 regions built TCR beta libraries. Each CDR3 protein gets one entry after TCRdb re-called the multiplex PCR reads with MiXCR. The sample records approximately 470,000 distinct CDR3 sequences, 15% to 20% being singletons. Noted time point: newly diagnosed GD, antithyroid drugs for less than 3 months. RNA isolated from PBMCs was used to make the TCR library. These records were also assigned to another study, of T cells in Graves' hyperthyroidism and ophthalmopathy.

Specimen: peripheral blood mononuclear cells (PBMCs), collected at new diagnosis, from a patient treated with antithyroid drugs. The receptors were gathered from a man aged 40-55 years with Graves disease.

There are a few counts of this clonotype. J is TRBJ2-5 and V is TRBV5-1; D perhaps matches TRBD1 (6 bases). The CDR3 is 15 amino acids. Germline values: CDR1 SGHRS, CDR2 YFSETQ. Trimming removed 3 bases from V and 3 bases from J, with 15 bases in between. The CDR3 here is CASSSRGHIEETQYF. The CDR3 DNA reads TGCGCCAGCAGCTCCAGGGGACATATCGAAGAGACCCAGTACTTC.

This clonotype occurred many times. The chain joins TRBV28 to TRBJ2-7; TRBD1 might be the D (6 bases). From germline, CDR1 is MDHEN and CDR2 SYDVKM. The length of the CDR3 is 14 residues. Trimming removed 6 bases from V and 2 bases from J, with 14 bases in between. This CDR3 reads CASRPQGSAYEQYF. The CDR3, as DNA: TGTGCCAGCAGGCCCCAGGGGTCAGCCTACGAGCAGTACTTC. Variable domain in full (rest from reference TRBV28 and TRBJ2-7): DVKVTQSSRYLVKRTGEKVFLECVQDMDHENMFWYRQDPGLGLRLIYFSYDVKMKEKGDIPEGYSVSREKKERFSLILESASTNQTSMYLCASRPQGSAYEQYFGPGTRLTVT.

The gene calls are TRBV6-1 and TRBJ1-5, with D hard to call. This CDR3 is 15 amino acids long. Trimming removed 7 bases at V and 1 base at J, with 14 bases between. From germline, CDR1 is MNHNS and CDR2 SASEGT. CDR3 sequence: CASKFRVESNQPQHF. The CDR3 bases are TGTGCCAGCAAATTTCGGGTAGAGAGCAATCAGCCCCAGCATTTT.

This clonotype was counted once. The CDR3 loop reads CASSLRASGRYMSEQFF. The CDR3 DNA sequence: TGCGCCAGCAGCTTGAGGGCTAGCGGGAGGTATATGAGTGAGCAGTTCTTC. The chain employs TRBV5-1 and TRBJ2-1; 11 bases match TRBD2. CDR1 and CDR2 from the germline V gene are SGHRS and YFSETQ. J was trimmed by 9 bases and V by 1 base; bases with no gene match: 12. The CDR3 is 17 amino acids.

This clonotype was recorded at least ten times. The chain employs TRBV28 and TRBJ2-1, with TRBD2 matching over 12 bases. Unmatched junction bases numbered 13, after V lost 6 bases and J lost 1 base. This CDR3 has 19 amino acids. The germline gives CDR1 MDHEN, CDR2 SYDVKM. The CDR3 here is CASRPRLAGGIKSYNEQFF. CDR3 coding DNA: TGTGCCAGCAGACCCCGGCTAGCGGGAGGGATAAAGTCCTACAATGAGCAGTTCTTC.

A remark on this clonotype: A much larger clone lies a single base off, so this may be a read error. CDR3 protein: CASSRTSGSHNEQFF. CDR3 nucleotides: TGTGCCAGCAGCCGGACTAGCGGGAGTCACAATGAGCAGTTCTTC. This chain uses TRBV12-3 or TRBV12-4 with TRBJ2-1; 13 bases line up with TRBD2. The CDR3 covers 15 residues. V lost 6 bases, J lost 5 bases, and 4 bases stayed unmatched.

This chain uses TRBV20-1 with TRBJ2-1; D ambiguous. This CDR3 has 12 amino acids. V dropped 5 bases and J dropped 4 bases, with 9 bases sitting between them. Germline V lookup: CDR1 DFQATT, CDR2 SNEGSKA (reference sequence). Here the CDR3 reads CSAPQNYNEQFF. As DNA, the CDR3 is TGCAGTGCTCCTCAGAATTACAATGAGCAGTTCTTC.

In this sample, this clonotype turned up a few times. J is TRBJ1-2 and V is TRBV6-1; 9 bases agree with TRBD1. The V gene's germline CDR1 is MNHNS and CDR2 SASEGT. J lost 7 bases, V lost 7 bases, and 10 bases had no gene match. The CDR3 length is 14 residues. CDR3 nucleotides: TGTGCCAGCACTCCGGGACAGGGATTAGTTGGCTACACCTTC. This gives the protein CASTPGQGLVGYTF.

This clonotype was found many times. The chain couples TRBV24-1 to TRBJ2-1; 9 positions match TRBD1. The V segment lost 3 bases and the J segment 10 bases; nucleotides outside the gene matches: 6. The CDR3 sequence is 14 residues long. CDR1 is KGHDR and CDR2 is SFDVKD in the germline V gene. CDR3 in amino acids: CATSDQTGGYEQFF. CDR3 DNA sequence: TGTGCCACCAGTGATCAAACAGGGGGCTACGAGCAGTTCTTC.

This clonotype was detected many times. V gene TRBV7-2 combines with J gene TRBJ2-1; 11 bases agree with TRBD2. Trimming at V came to 4 bases and at J to 7 bases, leaving 9 bases not matched to a gene. Germline loops: CDR1 SGHTA, CDR2 FQGNSA. The CDR3 is made up of 16 amino acids. CDR3 bases: TGTGCCAGCAGCTCCAGACTAGCGGGGCTTGGGAATGAGCAGTTCTTC. Residues: CASSSRLAGLGNEQFF.

Of note for this clonotype: The junction does not match germline at one end; this may be a read error. The gene calls are TRBV12-3 or TRBV12-4 and TRBJ2-7, with a weak D call TRBD2 (5 bases). The CDR3 runs 12 residues. This CDR3 is CASSREGYERYF. The CDR3 DNA sequence: TGTGCCAGCAGTCGCGAGGGTTACGAGCGGTACTTC.

This clonotype was observed many times. The chain combines TRBV7-9 with TRBJ2-2; no definite D call. This CDR3 comprises 13 residues. The V and J ends lost 5 bases and 1 base respectively, with 5 bases between them. CDR1 and CDR2 from the germline V gene are SEHNR and FQNEAQ (reference sequence). The CDR3 region has the DNA TGTGCCAGCAGCACCCGGAACACCGGGGAGCTGTTTTTT. Encoded protein: CASSTRNTGELFF.

This clonotype was seen at least ten times. This rearrangement joins TRBV7-8 to TRBJ2-6; 7 bases fit TRBD2. Germline V CDR1 and CDR2: SGHVS, FQNEAQ. The CDR3 covers 20 residues. V was pared by 1 base and J by 2 bases, with 14 bases of the junction left unmatched. CDR3 region: CASSLVMSAGVGTGANVLTF. The CDR3 DNA reads as TGTGCCAGCAGCTTAGTGATGTCCGCGGGAGTGGGGACTGGGGCCAACGTCCTGACTTTC.

This clonotype was counted at least ten times. V and J are TRBV20-1 and TRBJ2-5; perhaps TRBD2 as D (5 bases). CDR1 DFQATT and CDR2 SNEGSKA come from the germline V gene (reference sequence). V lost 5 bases and J 5 bases, leaving 21 bases between the germline ends. This CDR3 is built from 15 residues. The chain's CDR3 is CSADVRSGPGETQYF. In nucleotides, the CDR3 is TGCAGTGCTGATGTACGATCGGGCCCGGGGGAGACCCAGTACTTC.

In its sample, this clonotype was seen many times. The genes are TRBV19 and TRBJ1-1, with 8 bases aligning to TRBD1. The V gene's germline CDR1 is LNHDA and CDR2 SQIVND (reference sequence). V trimming: 5 bases; J trimming: 1 base; junction bases outside the gene matches: 3. The CDR3 covers 14 residues. CDR3 protein: CASSPGGPNTEAFF. The CDR3 DNA reads as TGTGCCAGTAGTCCAGGGGGCCCGAACACTGAAGCTTTCTTT.

The chain employs TRBV20-1 and TRBJ2-7; TRBD2 agrees at 14 bases. The V and J ends lost 0 bases and 0 bases, in that order; junction bases with no gene match: 19. CDR1 and CDR2 (germline): DFQATT, SNEGSKA (reference sequence). This CDR3 is 22 amino acids long. The CDR3 bases are TGCAGTGCTAGAGATCTCGGACAGGGAATTCCGGGACTAGCGGGAGTCTCCTACGAGCAGTACTTC. It translates to CSARDLGQGIPGLAGVSYEQYF.

As to this clonotype: This sequence may be a read error, since a much larger clone differs from it by one base. The rearrangement uses TRBV5-1 and TRBJ2-1, with a tentative D call TRBD1 (6 bases). The CDR3 sequence is 13 residues long. CDR1 SGHRS and CDR2 YFSETQ come from the germline V gene. Here the CDR3 DNA reads TGCACCAGCAGCACAGGGAACCCCAATGAGCAGTTCTTC. This translates into CTSSTGNPNEQFF.

This clonotype was counted ten times or more. CDR3 amino acids: CASSLMVINEQFF. Here the CDR3 DNA reads TGTGCCAGCAGCTTGATGGTTATCAATGAGCAGTTCTTC. The chain employs TRBV11-3 and TRBJ2-1; no definite D call. The CDR3 runs 13 residues. V lost 3 bases to trimming and J lost 6 bases, with 9 bases between them. CDR1 and CDR2 (germline): SGHNT, YENEEA.

This chain connects TRBV27 to TRBJ1-6; D uncertain. Trimming pared 7 bases from V and 7 bases from J, leaving 11 bases between. The CDR3 loop spans 13 amino acids. Germline CDR1 reads MNHEY; CDR2 reads SMNVEV (reference sequence). The CDR3 here is CASTGRLNSPLHF. DNA of the CDR3: TGTGCCAGCACCGGACGACTCAATTCACCCCTCCACTTT.

This clonotype was observed a single time. This chain links TRBV2 with TRBJ2-1; TRBD2 agrees at 14 bases. Germline-derived CDR1 and CDR2 are SNHLY and FYNNEI. This CDR3 region has 17 residues. J was trimmed by 3 bases and V by 6 bases; bases with no gene match: 7. CDR3 region: CASSTGTSGRIYNEQFF. The CDR3 region has the DNA TGTGCCAGCAGCACCGGGACTAGCGGGAGAATCTACAATGAGCAGTTCTTC.

As regards this clonotype: A much more abundant neighbour one base away suggests this may be a read error. The V gene is TRBV28, the J gene TRBJ2-6; 12 nucleotides agree with TRBD1. The germline V gene encodes CDR1 MDHEN and CDR2 SYDVKM. The CDR3 length is 18 residues. CDR3 loop: CANSLPGQGAGGANVLTF. The CDR3 bases are TGTGCCAACAGTCTCCCGGGACAGGGGGCGGGTGGGGCCAACGTCCTGACTTTC.

The chain uses TRBV6-1 and TRBJ2-4; 7 bases map to TRBD2. Germline loops: CDR1 MNHNS, CDR2 SASEGT. The CDR3 spans 15 residues. Trimming took 7 bases from V and 5 from J; bases not matched to a gene: 11. CDR3 bases: TGTGCCAGCAATCAATTGACTAGCATCCAAAACATTCAGTACTTC. This encodes CASNQLTSIQNIQYF.

This clonotype was seen ten or more times. V usage is TRBV6-1 and J usage is TRBJ1-1; D uncertain. The CDR3 contains 18 residues. V lost 0 bases and J lost 0, with 17 bases in between. The germline V gene has CDR1 MNHNS and CDR2 SASEGT. The CDR3 spells CASSEALWRGSMNTEAFF. CDR3 DNA sequence: TGTGCCAGCAGTGAAGCGCTTTGGCGGGGTTCCATGAACACTGAAGCTTTCTTT.

This clonotype was recorded many times. The V call is TRBV11-2, the J call TRBJ2-1; 7 bases fit TRBD1. The ends lost 1 base at V and 1 base at J; junction bases unmatched: 4. Germline V lookup: CDR1 SGHAT, CDR2 FQNNGV. The CDR3 runs to 16 residues. The CDR3 loop is CASSLVQGVSYNEQFF. CDR3 DNA sequence: TGTGCCAGCAGCTTAGTGCAGGGGGTGTCCTACAATGAGCAGTTCTTC. The whole variable domain, filled in from reference TRBV11-2 and TRBJ2-1, reads EAGVAQSPRYKIIEKRQSVAFWCNPISGHATLYWYQQILGQGPKLLIQFQNNGVVDDSQLPKDRFSAERLKGVDSTLKIQPAKLEDSAVYLCASSLVQGVSYNEQFFGPGTRLTVL.

The table lists this clonotype with many counts. The chain joins TRBV20-1 to TRBJ2-7; possibly TRBD2 for D (5 bases). The germline CDR1 and CDR2 sequences are DFQATT and SNEGSKA (reference sequence). The CDR3 is made up of 13 amino acids. V dropped 0 bases and J dropped 6 bases, with 12 bases sitting between them. CDR3 DNA: TGCAGTGCTAGAGAGCGGCCAGAGGGCGAGCAGTACTTC. This gives the protein CSARERPEGEQYF.

A few counts support this clonotype. V is TRBV12-3 or TRBV12-4 and J is TRBJ1-3; D remains ambiguous. The CDR3 sequence is 16 residues long. The V gene lost 3 bases and the J gene lost 0 bases, with 12 bases spanning the gap. CDR3 DNA: TGTGCCAGCAGTTTGGGTGGGCTTTCCTCTGGAAACACCATATATTTT. Its translation: CASSLGGLSSGNTIYF.

This clonotype was recorded many times. This chain's CDR3 is CASSFSPIAGSTDTQYF. The CDR3 region has the DNA TGTGCCAGCAGTTTTTCCCCAATAGCGGGGAGCACAGATACGCAGTATTTT. The rearrangement uses TRBV28 and TRBJ2-3, with 8 bases matching TRBD2. CDR1 and CDR2 (germline): MDHEN, SYDVKM. The CDR3 runs 17 residues. Losses at the gene ends were 3 bases for V and 0 bases for J; bases not matched to a gene: 8.

This clonotype was found many times. The gene calls are TRBV28 and TRBJ1-4; 8 bases are shared with TRBD1. This CDR3 comprises 12 residues. V lost 8 bases to trimming and J lost 8 bases; unmatched junction nucleotides: 4. The germline V gene encodes CDR1 MDHEN and CDR2 SYDVKM. CDR3 loop: CASGQGAEKLFF. CDR3 sequence (DNA): TGTGCCAGCGGACAGGGTGCGGAAAAACTGTTTTTT.

This clonotype has a single count. This likely came from a read error, as a far larger clone is one base away. V and J are TRBV11-2 and TRBJ2-5, with 7 positions matching TRBD1. The J call is doubtful: the DNA matches TRBJ2-1 better. CDR1 SGHAT and CDR2 FQNNGV come from the germline V gene. The CDR3 is 15 amino acids. DNA of the CDR3: TGTGCCAGCAGCCGACCCCCAACAGGGGCAGGGGAGCAGTTCTTC. Encoded protein: CASSRPPTGAGEQFF.

The genes are TRBV10-1 and TRBJ2-3, with D possibly matching TRBD1 (6 bases). Trimming took off 3 bases at V and 4 bases at J, with 11 bases between the two ends. This CDR3 contains 14 residues. In germline, CDR1 is WNHNN, CDR2 SYGVQD (reference sequence). The CDR3 region has the DNA TGCGCCAGCAGTGAAAGGGGGATCTCAGATACGCAGTATTTT. Translation: CASSERGISDTQYF.

This clonotype was seen many times. This sequence joins TRBV7-2 and TRBJ2-1, with D perhaps given as TRBD1 or TRBD2 (6 bases each). Germline CDR1 SGHTA, CDR2 FQGNSA. V dropped 1 base and J dropped 9 bases, with 10 bases sitting between them. The CDR3 runs 13 residues. The CDR3 region is CASSLEGGREQFF. The CDR3 region has the DNA TGTGCCAGCAGCTTAGAGGGGGGACGTGAGCAGTTCTTC.